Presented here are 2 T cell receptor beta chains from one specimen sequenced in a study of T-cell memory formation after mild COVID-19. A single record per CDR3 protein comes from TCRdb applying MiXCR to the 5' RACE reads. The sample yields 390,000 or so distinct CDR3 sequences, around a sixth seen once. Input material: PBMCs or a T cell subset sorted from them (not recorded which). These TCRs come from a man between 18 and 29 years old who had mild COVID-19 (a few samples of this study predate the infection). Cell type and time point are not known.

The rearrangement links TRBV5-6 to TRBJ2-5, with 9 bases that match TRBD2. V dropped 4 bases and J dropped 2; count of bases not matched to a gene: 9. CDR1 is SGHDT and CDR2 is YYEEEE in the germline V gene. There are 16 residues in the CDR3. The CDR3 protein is CASSGRFSGRQETQYF. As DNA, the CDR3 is TGTGCCAGCAGCGGGAGATTTAGCGGGAGACAAGAGACCCAGTACTTC.

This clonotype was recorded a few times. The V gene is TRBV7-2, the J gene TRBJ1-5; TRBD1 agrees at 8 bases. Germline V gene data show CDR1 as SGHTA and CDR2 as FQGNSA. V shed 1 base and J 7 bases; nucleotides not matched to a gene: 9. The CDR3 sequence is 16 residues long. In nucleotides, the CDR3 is TGTGCCAGCAGCTTAGAAGCAGGGGGCGGAAGACAGCCCCAGCATTTT. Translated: CASSLEAGGGRQPQHF.